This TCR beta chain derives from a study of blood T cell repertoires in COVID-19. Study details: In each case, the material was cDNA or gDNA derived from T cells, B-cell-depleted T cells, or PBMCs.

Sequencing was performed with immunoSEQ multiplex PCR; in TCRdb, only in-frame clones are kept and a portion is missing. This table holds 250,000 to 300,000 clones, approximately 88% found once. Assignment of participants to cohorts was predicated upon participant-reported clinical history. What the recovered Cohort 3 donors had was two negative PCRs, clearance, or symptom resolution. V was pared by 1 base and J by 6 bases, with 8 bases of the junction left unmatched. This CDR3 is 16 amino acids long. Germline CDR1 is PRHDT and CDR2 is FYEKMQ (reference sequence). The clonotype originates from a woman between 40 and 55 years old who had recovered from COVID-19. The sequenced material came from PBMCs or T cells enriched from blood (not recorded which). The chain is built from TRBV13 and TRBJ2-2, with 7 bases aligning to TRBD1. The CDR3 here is CASSLEGGARPGELFF. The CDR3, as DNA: TGTGCCAGCAGCTTAGAAGGGGGCGCAAGGCCCGGGGAGCTGTTTTTT.